This TCR beta chain was identified during a study of shared clonotypes between healthy human individuals. Trimming removed 5 bases at V and 7 bases at J, with 18 bases between. The CDR3 spans 15 residues. Germline loops: CDR1 MNHEY, CDR2 SMNVEV (reference sequence). Assay used: immunoSEQ multiplex PCR; TCRdb lists only in-frame clones, some missing. The sample holds some 2,500,000 clones, 80% to 95% seen once. The genes are TRBV27 and TRBJ1-5, with no clear D. This TCR was recovered from a young man in good health. Some clones in this sample may be carry-over from other donors' samples. Sequencing used naive CD4+ T cells from PBMCs. Specified subset: CD45RA+ positively selected. The CDR3, as DNA: TGTGCCAGCAGTGATTGGGCCTCCGGCGCCCAGCCCCAGCATTTT. It specifies CASSDWASGAQPQHF.